These 3 T cell receptor beta chains were all obtained from the same sample, sequenced in a study of neoadjuvant anti-PD-1 for oral cavity cancer. Repertoires were generated with immunoSEQ multiplex PCR, while TCRdb's copy carries only in-frame clones and drops some. The data show about 8,700 clones, with roughly 70% seen just once and roughly 8.3% held by the top ten. The specimen comprised tumor tissue, sampled before nivolumab (anti-PD-1) treatment. All receptors derive from a person aged 40 to 85 with oral cavity squamous cell carcinoma.

This chain connects TRBV5-8 to TRBJ2-3; tentatively, D is TRBD1 (5 bases). Between the trimmed V and J ends, which lost 5 bases and 4 bases, there was a span of 17 bases. Per the germline V gene, CDR1 is SGHTS and CDR2 is YDEGEE. This CDR3 contains 15 residues. The CDR3 here is CASRKPRDLADTQYF. Here the CDR3 DNA reads TGTGCCAGCAGGAAACCCAGGGATCTCGCAGATACGCAGTATTTT.

This clone showed up just a few times. The V gene is TRBV6-1, the J gene TRBJ2-7, with a tentative D call TRBD1 (5 bases). CDR1 is MNHNS, CDR2 SASEGT, per germline. V dropped 6 bases and J dropped 7 bases, with 16 bases sitting between them. This CDR3 comprises 13 residues. The CDR3 region has the DNA TGTGCCAGCAGCCTAACAGGCTACGGTGAGCAGTACTTC. Amino acid sequence: CASSLTGYGEQYF.

The genes are TRBV28 and TRBJ1-1; TRBD1 matches 7 bases. V trimming: 6 bases; J trimming: 5 bases; junction bases outside the gene matches: 12. This CDR3 has 15 amino acids. Germline V gene data show CDR1 as MDHEN and CDR2 as SYDVKM. CDR3 in DNA: TGTGCCAGCAGAAAAGACAGGGAAGGGTATACTGAAGCTTTCTTT. Its translation: CASRKDREGYTEAFF.